Given below is one T cell receptor beta chain in context. Its antigen is currently unknown. The record originates from a study of T cell responses to AZD1222 COVID-19 vaccine. Background on the study: Second-dose recipients at about 4 or about 12 weeks were treated as one pooled group.

The CDR3 is 11 residues long. Trimming removed 7 bases at V and 6 bases at J, with 6 bases between. CDR1 SEHNR and CDR2 FQNEAQ come from the germline V gene (reference sequence). Data came from immunoSEQ multiplex PCR; TCRdb stores just in-frame clones and leaves some out. The sample includes about 140,000 clones, roughly 90% of them seen just once. Study-wide results and caveats: Distributed over spike, vaccine-associated CD4 TCRs predominated at 160-218 and 743-854. The donors showed a predominance of white British ancestry and of females, with possible underestimation of clonal diversity.

This receptor was obtained from an adult in good health. The sample consisted of peripheral blood, taken on day 0 of AZD1222 vaccination. The chain uses TRBV7-9 and TRBJ2-2; D not certain. CDR3 in amino acids: CASNSPGELFF. In DNA form, the CDR3 reads TGTGCCAGCAACAGTCCCGGGGAGCTGTTTTTT.